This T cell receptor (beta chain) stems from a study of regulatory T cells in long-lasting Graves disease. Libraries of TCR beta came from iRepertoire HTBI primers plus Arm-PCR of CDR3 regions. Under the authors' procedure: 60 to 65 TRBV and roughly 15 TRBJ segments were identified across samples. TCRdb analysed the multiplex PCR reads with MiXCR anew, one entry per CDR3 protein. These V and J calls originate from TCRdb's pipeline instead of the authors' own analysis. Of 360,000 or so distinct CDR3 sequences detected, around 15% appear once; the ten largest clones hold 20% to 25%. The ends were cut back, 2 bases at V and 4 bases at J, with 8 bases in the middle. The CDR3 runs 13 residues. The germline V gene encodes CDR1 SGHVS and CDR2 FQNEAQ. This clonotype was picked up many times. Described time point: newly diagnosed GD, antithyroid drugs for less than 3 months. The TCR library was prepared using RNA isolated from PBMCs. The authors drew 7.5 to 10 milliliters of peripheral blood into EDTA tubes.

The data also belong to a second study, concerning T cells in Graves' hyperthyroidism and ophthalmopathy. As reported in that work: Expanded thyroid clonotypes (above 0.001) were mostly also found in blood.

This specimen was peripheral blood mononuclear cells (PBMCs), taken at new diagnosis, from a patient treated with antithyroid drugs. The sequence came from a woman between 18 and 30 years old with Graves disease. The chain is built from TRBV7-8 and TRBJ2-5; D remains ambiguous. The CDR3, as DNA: TGTGCCAGCAGCTTAATTGGGCCAGAGACCCAGTACTTC. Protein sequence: CASSLIGPETQYF.